This note documents a single TCR beta chain sequence. No antigen is known for it. This record comes from a study of T cell repertoires and HLA-DP antigens. Clones were read by immunoSEQ multiplex PCR, and TCRdb kept only the in-frame ones, dropping some. The sample has roughly 120,000 clones, 80% to 95% seen once. The junction had 6 bases not matched to a gene; V was cut back by 6 bases and J by 8 bases. CDR3 length: 14 amino acids. Per germline, CDR1 MGHRA and CDR2 YSYEKL. This clonotype was sampled from a young woman in good health and CMV-seronegative. The source material was CD4+ T cells from PBMCs. The rearrangement links TRBV4-1 to TRBJ1-4, with 10 bases that match TRBD1. CDR3 sequence: CASSLRQGAEKLFF. DNA of the CDR3: TGCGCCAGCAGTCTCCGACAGGGGGCAGAAAAACTGTTTTTT.